These T cell receptor beta chains were read from a single sample in a study of T cells in Graves' hyperthyroidism and ophthalmopathy. TCRdb independently ran MiXCR on the multiplex PCR reads; one entry per CDR3 protein. Here the sample spans hundreds of thousands of distinct CDR3 sequences, over 12% being singletons. The specimen was blood. The receptors shown here come from a woman in her thirties or forties with Graves' ophthalmopathy. The CDR3 runs from the conserved cysteine through the conserved F or W. D genes are given only for firm matches. Some rows mark clone size as missing; the rest say once, few, many or name a class of expanded clone.

v_gene	d_gene	abundance	j_gene	CDR3nt	CDR3aa
TRBV12-3/TRBV12-4	.	few	TRBJ2-5	TGTGCCAGCAGTTTAGGGGTAGGAGGGGGGGGGACCCAGTGCTTC	CASSLGVGGGGTQCF
TRBV20-1	TRBD1	many	TRBJ2-7	TGCAGTGCTAGAGCCCCCGGGACAGGTCTCGAGCAGTACTTC	CSARAPGTGLEQYF
TRBV5-1	TRBD2	few	TRBJ2-7	TGCGCCAGCAGCTCCGGACTAGCGGGAGAAAGCTACGAGCAGTACTTC	CASSSGLAGESYEQYF
TRBV6-2/TRBV6-3	TRBD1	many	TRBJ2-7	TGTGCCAGCAGTTCCGGGACAGGGTACGAGCAGTACTTC	CASSSGTGYEQYF
TRBV29-1	.	.	TRBJ2-2	TGCAGCGTTGAATTTAGGGCCGGGGAGCTGTTTTTT	CSVEFRAGELFF
TRBV11-1	TRBD1	once	TRBJ1-2	TGTGCCAGCAGTTTTGCTCGGACAGGGGGCGCAGGTGGCTACACCTTC	CASSFARTGGAGGYTF
TRBV11-1	TRBD2	many	TRBJ2-5	TGTGCCAGCAGCTTTCCCCTAGCGGGAACTCACAACCAAGAGACCCAGTACTTC	CASSFPLAGTHNQETQYF
TRBV7-8	TRBD1	many	TRBJ1-2	TGTGCCAGCACCTCAGGAAGGGGGCACTATGGCTACACCTTC	CASTSGRGHYGYTF
TRBV19	.	.	TRBJ2-5	TGTGCCAGTAGTCCCTCTAGGGACTTCCAAGAGACCCAGTACTTC	CASSPSRDFQETQYF
TRBV7-9	TRBD2	.	TRBJ2-2	TGTGCCAGCAGCATAGGACTAGCGGAAGCCGGGGAGCTGTTTTTT	CASSIGLAEAGELFF
TRBV6-2/TRBV6-3	.	many	TRBJ2-1	TGTGCCAGCAGTTACGGGGATGGGTCCTACAATGAGCAGTTCTTC	CASSYGDGSYNEQFF
TRBV15	TRBD2	.	TRBJ2-3	TGTGCCGAGAGGGACGCGGGAGGAAGCACAGATACGCAGTATTTT	CAERDAGGSTDTQYF
TRBV19	.	.	TRBJ1-3	TGTGCCAGTACCTCCGGACAGCCGGTAAACACCATATATTTT	CASTSGQPVNTIYF
TRBV27	.	few	TRBJ1-2	TGTGCCAGCAGCTCGACAGCACGGGGTGGCTACACCTTC	CASSSTARGGYTF